Presented here are 15 T cell receptor beta chains from one specimen sequenced in a study of OX40 agonist ivuxolimab in advanced cancers. This table comes from immunoSEQ multiplex PCR, and its TCRdb copy is limited to in-frame clones, with some not included. Of 72,000 or so clones in the sample, about four fifths are singletons; the top ten hold 0.95% to 1.5%. The sequencing here drew on CD4+ or CD8+ T cells sorted from blood, taken in a trial of the OX40 agonist ivuxolimab. These receptors all come from an adult with an advanced solid tumor such as melanoma, head and neck, liver or kidney cancer.

V gene TRBV18 combines with J gene TRBJ1-1; 8 positions match TRBD1. The CDR3 is made up of 13 amino acids. J lost 10 bases, V lost 3 bases, and 7 bases had no gene match. Germline CDR1 reads KGHSH; CDR2 reads LQKENI. The CDR3 nucleotides read TGTGCCAGCTCACCGACTCAGGGGGCAGCAGCTTTCTTT. Amino acid sequence: CASSPTQGAAAFF.

This chain uses TRBV6-5 with TRBJ2-5; TRBD1 might be the D (5 bases). The J call may be in error: the DNA end matches TRBJ2-7 better. CDR1 is MNHEY, CDR2 SVGAGI, per germline. The CDR3 loop spans 13 amino acids. The CDR3 DNA reads TGTGCCAGCCGGGCAGGGCTAGCCTACGAGCAGTACTTC. Protein sequence: CASRAGLAYEQYF.

The table lists this clone with many counts. This chain connects TRBV11-3 to TRBJ2-3; a possible D gene is TRBD2 (5 bases). Trimming cost V 4 bases and J 4 bases, with 9 bases left between them. The CDR3 is 13 amino acids. The germline gives CDR1 SGHNT, CDR2 YENEEA. The CDR3 DNA follows: TGTGCCAGCAGCTCATCTAGCCCAGATACGCAGTATTTT. This gives the protein CASSSSSPDTQYF.

The J gene is TRBJ2-5, the V gene TRBV14, with D perhaps matching TRBD1 (6 bases). From germline, CDR1 is SGHDN and CDR2 FVKESK. Trimming cost V 1 base and J 2 bases, with 11 bases left between them. This CDR3 is built from 15 residues. The CDR3 loop reads CASSQGGTRQETQYF. The DNA for the CDR3 is TGTGCCAGCAGCCAAGGGGGGACAAGACAAGAGACCCAGTACTTC.

This chain joins TRBV5-4 and TRBJ1-1, with 7 bases identical to TRBD1. The germline gives CDR1 SGHNT, CDR2 YYREEE (reference sequence). The length of the CDR3 is 14 residues. V shed 1 base and J 2 bases; nucleotides not matched to a gene: 2. The CDR3 DNA is TGTGCCAGCAGCTTGAGGGACAGTAACACTGAAGCTTTCTTT. Translating it yields CASSLRDSNTEAFF.

The V and J genes are TRBV29-1 and TRBJ2-7; tentative D call: TRBD1 (6 bases). V lost 6 bases and J 1 base, leaving 10 bases between the germline ends. The CDR3 length is 12 residues. The germline CDR1 and CDR2 sequences are SQVTM and ANQGSEA. CDR3 nucleotide sequence: TGCAGCGTCCGCGGACAGTCCTACGAGCAGTACTTC. Protein product: CSVRGQSYEQYF.

The CDR3 spells CASRRTDLYGYTF. The CDR3 DNA is TGTGCCAGCAGAAGGACAGATCTTTATGGCTACACCTTC. This chain uses TRBV13 with TRBJ1-2; the D gene is possibly TRBD1 (6 bases). Germline loops: CDR1 PRHDT, CDR2 FYEKMQ (reference sequence). The CDR3 runs to 13 residues. The V and J ends lost 6 bases and 5 bases respectively, with 13 bases between them.

CDR3 residues: CASSPLRDRTNTGELFF. CDR3 coding DNA: TGTGCCAGCTCACCACTGCGAGACAGAACGAACACCGGGGAGCTGTTTTTT. J is TRBJ2-2 and V is TRBV18, with a tentative D call TRBD1 (5 bases). The CDR3 totals 17 residues. CDR1 KGHSH and CDR2 LQKENI come from the germline V gene. V was clipped by 1 base and J by 0 bases, with 12 bases between them.

The chain couples TRBV7-3 to TRBJ1-2; no definite D call. The CDR3 loop spans 12 amino acids. Germline loops: CDR1 SGHTA, CDR2 FQGTGA. V lost 5 bases and J lost 4, with 8 bases in between. The CDR3 reads CASSDTAYGYTF. The CDR3 coding sequence is TGTGCCAGCAGCGATACAGCCTATGGCTACACCTTC.

The rearrangement joins TRBV19 to TRBJ1-2; D is uncertain. This CDR3 region has 15 residues. From germline, CDR1 is LNHDA and CDR2 SQIVND (reference sequence). Trimming removed 3 bases from V and 2 bases from J, with 13 bases in between. This CDR3 reads CASSIYPPRNYGYTF. In DNA, the CDR3 is TGTGCCAGTAGTATCTACCCCCCTAGGAACTATGGCTACACCTTC.

This rearrangement joins TRBV30 to TRBJ2-4; TRBD2 agrees at 12 bases. Trimming cost V 8 bases and J 3 bases; bases outside gene matches: 14. CDR3 length equals 17 residues. Germline V gene sequence: CDR1 GTSNPN, CDR2 SVGIG (reference sequence). As DNA, the CDR3 is TGTGCCGGATCTAGCGGGGGGGCCGTGTCGGGCAAAAACATTCAGTACTTC. The encoded protein is CAGSSGGAVSGKNIQYF.

The gene calls are TRBV5-6 and TRBJ1-1; D call uncertain. This CDR3 spans 14 amino acids. CDR1 is SGHDT and CDR2 is YYEEEE in the germline V gene. Trimming cost V 2 bases and J 0 bases, with 8 bases left between them. Here the CDR3 DNA reads TGTGCCAGCAGCTTATGGGGTATGAACACTGAAGCTTTCTTT. The encoded protein is CASSLWGMNTEAFF.

The genes are TRBV18 and TRBJ2-4, with 7 bases lining up with TRBD1. Germline V gives CDR1 KGHSH, CDR2 LQKENI. V gave up 4 bases and J gave up 6 bases; unmatched junction bases: 9. The length of the CDR3 is 15 residues. CDR3 sequence reads: CASSLTGELRNIQYF. Written as DNA, the CDR3 is TGTGCCAGCTCACTAACAGGGGAGCTAAGAAACATTCAGTACTTC.

The V gene is TRBV5-1, the J gene TRBJ1-3; D is uncertain. Trimming shortened V by 4 bases and J by 3 bases, and 8 bases separated the two germline ends. The germline V gene has CDR1 SGHRS and CDR2 YFSETQ. This CDR3 region has 13 residues. The CDR3 is CASSPEFGNTIYF. CDR3 nucleotide sequence: TGCGCCAGCAGCCCAGAATTTGGAAACACCATATATTTT. Supplemented by reference TRBV5-1 and TRBJ1-3, the full variable domain reads KAGVTQTPRYLIKTRGQQVTLSCSPISGHRSVSWYQQTPGQGLQFLFEYFSETQRNKGNFPGRFSGRQFSNSRSEMNVSTLELGDSALYLCASSPEFGNTIYFGEGSWLTVV.

J is TRBJ2-3 and V is TRBV7-9; D is unresolved. Per germline, CDR1 SEHNR and CDR2 FQNEAQ (reference sequence). The CDR3 has 15 amino acids. The V end lost 5 bases, the J end lost 1 base, and 13 bases lay between the germline ends. The CDR3: CASSPSKTGTDTQYF. In nucleotides, the CDR3 is TGTGCCAGCAGCCCCAGCAAAACTGGCACAGATACGCAGTATTTT. Full variable domain (outside the CDR3, taken from reference TRBV7-9 and TRBJ2-3): DTGVSQNPRHKITKRGQNVTFRCDPISEHNRLYWYRQTLGQGPEFLTYFQNEAQLEKSRLLSDRFSAERPKGSFSTLEIQRTEQGDSAMYLCASSPSKTGTDTQYFGPGTRLTVL.